This T cell receptor beta chain stems from a study of blood T cell repertoires in COVID-19 (TCRdb year 2020). Describing the broader study: Samples from collaborators originated in the United States, Italy and Spain and spanned both the acute and convalescent phases of COVID-19. The prospective study material was composed of cDNA or gDNA derived from T cells, B-cell-depleted T cells, or PBMCs. Sample metadata almost always included a de-identified subject ID, COVID-19 status, age in years and sex. Where available, HLA class I and class II types were taken from metadata supplied by the sample provider and were not determined by assay-based typing. Samples were obtained from the ongoing ImmuneRACE study (first 160 participants) and from 1,200 or so subjects provided by 6 global collaborators. The repertoires were released in a freely available public database meant as a resource for research on the immune response to SARS-CoV-2. Deeply sampled blood TCRbeta repertoires from subjects exposed to, actively infected with, or recovered from COVID-19 were included in the dataset. Results and caveats for the whole study, not just this receptor: The quantity of clinical and demographic metadata differed by source and by participant and was supplied without curation.

On this clone: Its antigen specificity is not known. No base quality information exists; no much larger clone differs at one position.

Trimmed from V: 0 bases; trimmed from J: 4 bases; junction bases lacking a gene match: 12. Sequences GTSNPN (CDR1) and SVGIG (CDR2) are obtained from the germline V gene (reference sequence). Spanning cysteine to phenylalanine, the CDR3 consists of 17 amino acids. The sequence is cut down to CDR3 DNA, 51 bases in frame from base 1. TCRbeta CDR3 regions were amplified from genomic DNA using the immunoSEQ Assay, a bias-controlled multiplex PCR. Turning to the authors' computational methods: Within the assay, amplification of reference gene primers was used to estimate how many nucleated cells each sample contained. To quantify the absolute abundance of each unique TCRbeta CDR3 rearrangement, sequence reads were collapsed and filtered. Productive Simpson clonality was computed per sample as the square root of Simpson's diversity index over productive rearrangements. TCRdb holds this immuneACCESS table with in-frame rearrangements only. Some clones are missing; in checked studies, unresolved V genes explain under half, and the rest has no known cause. The V and J calls and the clone size are those of that table, but D and trimming were determined from the DNA. The table for this sample lists about 240,000 clones; roughly 87% of them were counted only once. The ten largest clones add up to roughly 2.6% of the sample.

Participants in the prospective study were aged roughly 18 to 90 years, lived in about two dozen United States geographic areas, and enrolled through a virtual design. In the prospective study, cohorts were assigned on the basis of participant-reported clinical history obtained from a screening survey and a study questionnaire. Mobile phlebotomists in the prospective study collected whole blood, serum and a nasopharyngeal or oropharyngeal swab from every participant. Over a 2-month period, participants in the prospective study had the option of providing additional blood draws and questionnaires. Before DNA extraction, blood samples from the prospective study were shipped at room temperature or frozen.

The sample taken for sequencing was PBMCs or T cells enriched from blood (not recorded which). The sequence joins TRBV30 to TRBJ1-5, and TRBD1 matches 7 of the central bases. The sequence was obtained from a woman in her twenties or thirties with acute COVID-19. Read as DNA, the sequence is TGTGCCTGGAGTGTACGAGGCTGGGACAGCCAAAATCAGCCCCAGCATTTT. This translates into CAWSVRGWDSQNQPQHF.